This T cell receptor (beta chain) emerged from a study of cytomegalovirus exposure and HLA in healthy donors (dated by TCRdb to the late 2010s). In terms of the full investigation: An earlier analysis of some 500 of the donors reported 250 to 300 Gb of sequence data and around 120 million unique TCR beta sequences from 150 million to 200 million T cells. About 280 gigabases of sequencing data and around 90 million unique TCR sequences made up an early release that covered approximately 620 HLA-typed donors. Donor age, sex, ethnicity and CMV serostatus were compiled alongside the repertoire data. An earlier analysis of 500 to 750 of the donors applied high-throughput TCR beta sequencing to assess whether each TCR beta V gene segment acted as functional or pseudogenic. Every discovery cohort repertoire had been produced on one sequencing platform. Both class I and class II loci were covered by HLA typing, at four-digit resolution. The aim of the study was to test whether cataloging public T cell receptors could identify signatures of past pathogen exposure. Using immunosequencing, the study profiled T cell repertoires from approximately 700 subjects and related those repertoires to cytomegalovirus serostatus. In a later genetic analysis, genome-wide SNP genotypes for 398 of the 666 donors were used, and that subset was treated as a discovery cohort. Along with the roughly 670-subject first cohort, a separate validation cohort of around 110 different subjects was used. In the later analysis, no new phenotypic data were used to find candidate immune exposures; instead, reliance was placed on TCR beta sequences and their occurrence across donors. Roughly 5 DR-DQ haplotypes were treated as single units for association and clustering because of strong linkage in the cohort. The number of typed donors differed by locus: about 620-630 for A, B, C, DRB1 and DQB1; roughly 510 for DQA1; some 610 for DPA1; and about 470 for DPB1. To predict cytomegalovirus infection status, the study combined high-throughput TCR immunosequencing, statistical association of individual TCRs with disease status, and machine learning. To study patterns of TCR occurrence, a later analysis re-analyzed previously published TCR beta repertoires from 600 to 750 donors and added high-resolution HLA genotyping. Among the roughly 400 genotyped donors, approximately 76% belonged to the genetic ancestry cluster associated with self-reported Caucasian donors. Across under 500 genotyped donors of the cohort, an average of roughly 200,000 unique TCR beta nucleotide sequences per donor were sequenced, and roughly 20% of those sequences were non-productive. Beyond this particular receptor, the publication reports: In vitro tests confirmed that a few of the cytomegalovirus-associated TCR beta chains recognize cytomegalovirus antigens. According to a later analysis, TCR association rates differed among HLA loci, with DRB1 alleles showing the most associated TCRs and HLA-C alleles showing the fewest. An association between a missense DCLRE1C variant and V-gene and J-gene trimming of TCR beta chains was found in a later genetic analysis and replicated in an independent cohort. Broadly in line with IMGT annotations, most TCR beta V segments showed up in productive rearrangements about 87% or about 30% of the time in an earlier analysis of several hundred of the donors. Compared with the approximately 600-donor mean, donors in an Asian-associated ancestry cluster had fewer N-insertions in productive TCRs, according to a later genetic analysis. A group of highly shared sequence variants was considered likely to be a technical artifact of the sequencing pipeline. According to the authors, the approach could potentially be generalized to other disease states and immunological phenotypes. Most CMV-associated TCR beta chains appeared to be HLA-restricted in a later analysis, and the HLA associations seemed to be driven largely by CMV exposure. Because HLA typing was unavailable for some donors at each locus, only the typed subset was used in association tests. At a false discovery rate of 0.05, a later analysis linked some 18,000 TCR beta sequences to specific HLA alleles. Across donors, most TCR sequences were observed very rarely, whereas some public TCRs were present in many individuals. The earlier analysis of approximately 560 of the donors excluded fewer than 20 rarely observed V segments, including chromosome 9 orphons, because counts were too low. Immune exposure information for the cohort was limited to CMV serostatus. In a later analysis, HLA-associated TCR beta chains showed more clonal expansion and lower generation probabilities than non-associated chains that were equally common. According to a later analysis, parvovirus B19, influenza, CMV and Epstein-Barr virus appeared linked to several top co-occurrence clusters. Linkage disequilibrium might explain the correlated functional status among segregating V segments, but an unknown experimental factor could not be ruled out. Some IMGT-functional V segments, including TRBV6-2 and TRBV6-3, could not be distinguished by the 87-base-pair reads and were therefore excluded. The study gave a list of roughly 150 TCR beta chains associated with cytomegalovirus. Strong co-occurrence of HLA alleles, especially DR and DQ, made assigning TCR associations to individual alleles difficult. The presence/absence analyses assumed that sequencing depth was roughly uniform across donors, and that assumption may not be true. This cohort had only TCR beta chains sequenced, and the lack of alpha or paired-chain data limited which features could be detected. A further reported finding was that TCR beta sequences accurately predicted the HLA-A and HLA-B alleles for most subjects in the first cohort. Cytomegalovirus status was reported to be diagnosed by the classifier with high specificity and sensitivity in both the original and validation cohorts.

The cohort consisted of 670 or so healthy bone marrow donors. All cohort members were sampled while nominally healthy, although unrecorded immune exposures were likely present. CMV serostatus was recorded as positive for 250 to 300 and negative for about half of the 666 cohort members, whereas no CMV serostatus was recorded for the donor in question. Every donor gave a peripheral blood sample, and the peripheral blood mononuclear cells from that sample were used for TCR beta sequencing. The Qiagen DNeasy Blood Extraction Kit was used to extract genomic DNA from the blood cell samples. Concerning this clone: The antigen it binds to is not known. No much larger clone is present one base from it, and per-base qualities are unavailable.

Libraries were made using the immunoSEQ multiplex PCR assay. For the multiplex PCR, a mixture combining 60 forward primers for TCR Vbeta segments and 13 reverse primers for TCR Jbeta segments was used. Amplification of the CDR3 region of rearranged TCR beta genes was performed with a multiplex PCR assay on genomic DNA. The amplified TCR beta libraries were sequenced on the Illumina HiSeq System as 87-base-pair reads. The original methods were these. In a later analysis, tens of millions of unique TCR beta chains were counted across the 500 to 700 repertoires, and roughly 11 million of these chains were shared by at least two donors. To remove PCR and sequencing errors, raw reads were error-corrected and collapsed into unique sequences using a nearest-neighbor algorithm that merged closely related sequences. V, D and J gene segments were assigned by aligning CDR3 sequences to IMGT reference sequences. For a sequence to be retained, a match of at least six nucleotides to both a V gene segment and a J gene segment was required. Rearrangements were classified as productive when the CDR3 lacked stop codons and remained in frame with V and J, and all other rearrangements were classified as non-productive. Following IMGT convention, CDR3 was defined as the stretch from the second conserved V-encoded cysteine up to the conserved J-encoded phenylalanine. In an earlier analysis of around 600 of the donors, sequences lacking an unambiguous match to a single V gene segment were excluded. In an earlier analysis of approximately 500 of the donors, a V segment was called functional when productive rearrangements were above 56.7%, and segregating when the standard deviation between donors exceeded 5%. A statistical classification framework was developed to diagnose cytomegalovirus status using the catalog of TCR beta chain sequences. A later analysis assigned V and J genes by comparing TCR nucleotide sequences with IMGT/GENE-DB human TR gene sequences. The TCRdist pipeline was used in a later analysis to assign CDR3 sequences and most-parsimonious VDJ recombination scenarios. In a later analysis, every TCR beta chain was defined by the combination of its CDR3 amino acid sequence and its V-gene family, and reads without a unique V-gene family were dropped. As a way to deal with suspected cross-contamination and a sequencing artifact, a later analysis dropped approximately 570 nucleotide sequences that were highly shared and had low generation probability. In a later analysis, a clonal expansion index for each public chain was calculated from normalized within-repertoire ranks of inferred template counts. A later analysis computed generation probabilities with a VDJ recombination model fitted to out-of-frame rearrangements, and checked the results against IGoR. In a later analysis, TCR-TCR, TCR-HLA and TCR-CMV co-occurrence was scored with hypergeometric tests, and a repertoire-size bias correction was applied to TCR pairs. In a later analysis, false discovery rates were estimated by permuting HLA or CMV assignments 20 times. In a later analysis, co-occurring TCRs were grouped using DBSCAN, and TCRdist sequence similarity was added for clustering within HLA-allele-positive subsets. Repertoires with fewer than 30,000 or more than 120,000 public chains, plus five repertoires with anomalous nucleotide sharing, were excluded from co-occurrence clustering. The clones in this table, taken by TCRdb from immuneACCESS, are in-frame only. Not every clone is retained; where verified, under half of the shortfall comes from an unresolved V gene, and the cause of the rest is unknown. The DNA was the basis for D and trimming; V, J and clone size are from that table. The sample contains 85,000 to 100,000 clones, around 80% of them found a single time. The top ten clones comprise roughly 8% of the sample.

Trimming removed 5 bases from V and 8 bases from J, leaving 15 bases between the germline ends. CDR1 and CDR2, looked up from the germline V gene, are SGHVS and FNYEAQ. The CDR3 runs 13 residues from the cysteine to the phenylalanine. Only the CDR3 region is kept as DNA, spanning 39 bases read in frame from base 1. The receptor was isolated from a human donor in good health. Here the chain combines TRBV7-6 and TRBJ1-2; D gene: possibly TRBD1, on 6 matching bases. Sequencing was carried out using PBMCs. The CDR3 here reads CASSAQGPRGYTF. The nucleotide sequence is TGTGCCAGCAGCGCACAGGGCCCTCGGGGCTACACCTTC.